The source of this TCR beta chain is a study of tumor-infiltrating lymphocytes in primary liver carcinoma. Starting material for RNA and DNA co-extraction consisted of roughly 19-30 mg of unsorted bulk tissue. CDR3 length: 15 amino acids. The V gene's germline CDR1 is DFQATT and CDR2 SNEGSKA (reference sequence). TCR beta cDNA was made from 500 ng total RNA with a constant-region primer. Libraries covering TCR beta were generated through three nested multiplex PCR rounds (using a slightly modified ARM-PCR). Forward primers for TRBV1-TRBV30 and a C-beta reverse primer served the first two PCR rounds, at approximately 10 cycles each. TCRdb fed the multiplex PCR reads into MiXCR, producing one record per CDR3 protein. This sample has tens of thousands of distinct CDR3 sequences, with over 60% found just once. Of note for this clonotype: An end of the junction differs from the germline gene, which may be a read error.

Sequenced input: liver tumor tissue from sampling region 1. As for subset: tumor region T1, superior pole. This sequence joins TRBV20-1 and TRBJ2-7, with D possibly being TRBD2 (5 bases). This TCR was sampled from a man aged 35-49 years with primary liver carcinoma and hepatitis B virus infection. In DNA form, the CDR3 reads TGCAGTACTAGATCTCCTGGCGCTCTCCTGGACGAGCAGTACTTC. Residues: CSTRSPGALLDEQYF.